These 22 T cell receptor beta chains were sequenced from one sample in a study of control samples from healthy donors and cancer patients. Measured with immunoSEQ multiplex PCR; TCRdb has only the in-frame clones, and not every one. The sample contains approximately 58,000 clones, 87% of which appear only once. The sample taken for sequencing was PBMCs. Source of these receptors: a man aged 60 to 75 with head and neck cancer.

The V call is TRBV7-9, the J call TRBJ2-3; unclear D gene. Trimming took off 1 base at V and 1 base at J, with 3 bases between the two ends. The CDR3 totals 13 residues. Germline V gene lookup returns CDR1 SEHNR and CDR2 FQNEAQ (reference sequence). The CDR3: CASSLGRTDTQYF. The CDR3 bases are TGTGCCAGCAGCTTAGGGCGCACAGATACGCAGTATTTT.

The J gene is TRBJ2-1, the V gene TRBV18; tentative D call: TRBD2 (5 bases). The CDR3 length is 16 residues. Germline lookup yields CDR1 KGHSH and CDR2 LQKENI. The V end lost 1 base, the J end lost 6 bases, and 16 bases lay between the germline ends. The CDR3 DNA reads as TGTGCCAGCTCACCACGAGCGGAAAAGGATCGCAATGAGCAGTTCTTC. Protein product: CASSPRAEKDRNEQFF.

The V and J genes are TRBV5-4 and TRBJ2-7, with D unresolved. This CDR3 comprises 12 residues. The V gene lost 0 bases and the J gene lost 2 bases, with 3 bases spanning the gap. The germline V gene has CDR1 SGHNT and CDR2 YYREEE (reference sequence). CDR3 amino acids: CASSLGTYEQYF. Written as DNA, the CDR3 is TGTGCCAGCAGCTTGGGAACCTACGAGCAGTACTTC.

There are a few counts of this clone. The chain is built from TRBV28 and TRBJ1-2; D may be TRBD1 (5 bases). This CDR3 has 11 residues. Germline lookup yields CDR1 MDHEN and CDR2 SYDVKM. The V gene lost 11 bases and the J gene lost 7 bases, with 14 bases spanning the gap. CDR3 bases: TGTGCCGTCTCGGAAGGGGCTGGCTACACCTTC. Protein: CAVSEGAGYTF.

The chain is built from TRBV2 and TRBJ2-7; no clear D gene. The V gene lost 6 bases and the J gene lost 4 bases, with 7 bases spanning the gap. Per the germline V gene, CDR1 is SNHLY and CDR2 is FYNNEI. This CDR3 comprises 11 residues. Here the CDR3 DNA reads TGTGCCAGCAGGACGGATTACGAGCAGTACTTC. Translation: CASRTDYEQYF.

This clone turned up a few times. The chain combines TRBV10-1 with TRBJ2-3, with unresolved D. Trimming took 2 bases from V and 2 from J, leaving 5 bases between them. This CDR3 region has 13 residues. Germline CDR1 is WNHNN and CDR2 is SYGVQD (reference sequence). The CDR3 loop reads CASSETNTDTQYF. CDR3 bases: TGCGCCAGCAGTGAGACAAACACAGATACGCAGTATTTT.

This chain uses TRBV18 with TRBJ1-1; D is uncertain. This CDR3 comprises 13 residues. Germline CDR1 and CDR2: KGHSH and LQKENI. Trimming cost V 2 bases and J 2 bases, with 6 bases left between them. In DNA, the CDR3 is TGTGCCAGCTCACCAGGGGTTAACACTGAAGCTTTCTTT. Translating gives CASSPGVNTEAFF.

This CDR3 reads CASSFLSGTEAFF. The CDR3 DNA follows: TGTGCCAGCAGTTTTCTCTCGGGGACTGAAGCTTTCTTT. The chain combines TRBV6-2 or TRBV6-3 with TRBJ1-1; D remains unclear. V was shortened by 4 bases and J by 5 bases, with 11 bases between the two germline ends. The CDR3 is made up of 13 amino acids. CDR1 is MNHEY and CDR2 is SVGEGT in the germline V gene.

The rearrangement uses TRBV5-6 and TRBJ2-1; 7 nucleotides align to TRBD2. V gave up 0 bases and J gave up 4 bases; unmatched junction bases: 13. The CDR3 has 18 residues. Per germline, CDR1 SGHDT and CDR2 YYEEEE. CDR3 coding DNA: TGTGCCAGCAGCTTGGGTGACCCGGGGCTAGCGGTATACAATGAGCAGTTCTTC. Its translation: CASSLGDPGLAVYNEQFF.

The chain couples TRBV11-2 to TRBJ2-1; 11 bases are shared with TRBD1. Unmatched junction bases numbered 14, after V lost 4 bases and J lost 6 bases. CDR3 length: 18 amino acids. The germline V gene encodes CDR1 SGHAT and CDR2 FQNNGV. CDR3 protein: CASSSRDRGIRRANEQFF. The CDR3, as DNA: TGTGCCAGCAGCTCCCGGGACAGGGGGATTAGGAGGGCCAATGAGCAGTTCTTC. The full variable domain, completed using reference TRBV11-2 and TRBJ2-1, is EAGVAQSPRYKIIEKRQSVAFWCNPISGHATLYWYQQILGQGPKLLIQFQNNGVVDDSQLPKDRFSAERLKGVDSTLKIQPAKLEDSAVYLCASSSRDRGIRRANEQFFGPGTRLTVL.

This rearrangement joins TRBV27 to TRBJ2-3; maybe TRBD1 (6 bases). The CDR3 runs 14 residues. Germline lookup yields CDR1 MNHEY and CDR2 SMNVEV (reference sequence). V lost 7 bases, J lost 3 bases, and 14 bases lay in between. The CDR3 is CASTRTAGTDTQYF. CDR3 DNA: TGTGCCAGCACCCGGACAGCAGGAACAGATACGCAGTATTTT.

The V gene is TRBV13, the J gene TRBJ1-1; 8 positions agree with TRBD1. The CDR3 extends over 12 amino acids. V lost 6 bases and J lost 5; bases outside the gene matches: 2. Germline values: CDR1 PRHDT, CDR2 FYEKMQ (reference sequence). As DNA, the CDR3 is TGTGCCAGCAGAACAGGGGGGACTGAAGCTTTCTTT. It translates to CASRTGGTEAFF.

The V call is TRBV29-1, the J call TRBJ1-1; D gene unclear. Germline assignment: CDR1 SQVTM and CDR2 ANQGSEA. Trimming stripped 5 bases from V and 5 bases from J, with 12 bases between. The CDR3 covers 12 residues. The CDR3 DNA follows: TGCAGCGTTATGGGCCCATTTACTGAAGCTTTCTTT. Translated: CSVMGPFTEAFF. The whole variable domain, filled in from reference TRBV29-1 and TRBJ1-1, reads SAVISQKPSRDICQRGTSLTIQCQVDSQVTMMFWYRQQPGQSLTLIATANQGSEATYESGFVIDKFPISRPNLTFSTLTVSNMSPEDSSIYLCSVMGPFTEAFFGQGTRLTVV.

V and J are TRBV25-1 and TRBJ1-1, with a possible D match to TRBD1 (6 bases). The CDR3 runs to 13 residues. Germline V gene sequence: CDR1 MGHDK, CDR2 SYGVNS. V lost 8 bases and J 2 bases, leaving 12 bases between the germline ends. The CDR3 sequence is CASGRGGNTEAFF. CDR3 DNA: TGTGCCAGCGGAAGGGGGGGAAACACTGAAGCTTTCTTT.

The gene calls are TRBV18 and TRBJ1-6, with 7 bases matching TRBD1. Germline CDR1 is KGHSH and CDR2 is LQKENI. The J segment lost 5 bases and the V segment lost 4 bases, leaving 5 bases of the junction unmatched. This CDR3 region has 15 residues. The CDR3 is CASSLNRGDNSPLHF. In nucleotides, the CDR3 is TGTGCCAGCTCACTAAACAGGGGAGATAATTCACCCCTCCACTTT.

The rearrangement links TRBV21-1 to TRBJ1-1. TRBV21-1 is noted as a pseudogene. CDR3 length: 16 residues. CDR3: CASSKVAYTSFTEAFF. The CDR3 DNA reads TGTGCCAGCAGCAAAGTCGCCTATACCTCTTTCACTGAAGCTTTCTTT.

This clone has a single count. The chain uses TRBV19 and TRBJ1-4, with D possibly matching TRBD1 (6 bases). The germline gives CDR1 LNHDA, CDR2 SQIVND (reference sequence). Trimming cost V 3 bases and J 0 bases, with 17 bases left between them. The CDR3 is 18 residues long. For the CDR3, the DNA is TGTGCCAGTAGTATGGTGACAGGCAGATTTGCAACTAATGAAAAACTGTTTTTT. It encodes CASSMVTGRFATNEKLFF. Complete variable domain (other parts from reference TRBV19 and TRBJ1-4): DGGITQSPKYLFRKEGQNVTLSCEQNLNHDAMYWYRQDPGQGLRLIYYSQIVNDFQKGDIAEGYSVSREKKESFPLTVTSAQKNPTAFYLCASSMVTGRFATNEKLFFGSGTQLSVL.

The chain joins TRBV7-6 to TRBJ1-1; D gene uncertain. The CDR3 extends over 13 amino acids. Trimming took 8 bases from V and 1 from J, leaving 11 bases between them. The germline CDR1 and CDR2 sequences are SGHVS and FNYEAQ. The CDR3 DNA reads TGTGCCAGCGCCTTGCAGGAGAACACTGAAGCTTTCTTT. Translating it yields CASALQENTEAFF. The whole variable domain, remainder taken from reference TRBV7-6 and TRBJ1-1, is GAGVSQSPRYKVTKRGQDVALRCDPISGHVSLYWYRQALGQGPEFLTYFNYEAQQDKSGLPNDRFSAERPEGSISTLTIQRTEQRDSAMYRCASALQENTEAFFGQGTRLTVV.

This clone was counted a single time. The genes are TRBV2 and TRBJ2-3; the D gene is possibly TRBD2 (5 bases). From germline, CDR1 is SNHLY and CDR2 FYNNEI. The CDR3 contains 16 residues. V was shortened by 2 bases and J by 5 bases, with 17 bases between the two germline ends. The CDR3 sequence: CASSEPAGGSLDTQYF. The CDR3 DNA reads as TGTGCCAGCAGTGAACCGGCGGGCGGTAGCTTAGATACGCAGTATTTT.

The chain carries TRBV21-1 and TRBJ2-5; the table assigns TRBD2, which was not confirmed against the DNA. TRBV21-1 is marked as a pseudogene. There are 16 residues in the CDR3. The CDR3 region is CASSKDLAGVQETQYF. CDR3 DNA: TGTGCCAGCAGCAAAGACCTAGCGGGGGTCCAAGAGACCCAGTACTTC.

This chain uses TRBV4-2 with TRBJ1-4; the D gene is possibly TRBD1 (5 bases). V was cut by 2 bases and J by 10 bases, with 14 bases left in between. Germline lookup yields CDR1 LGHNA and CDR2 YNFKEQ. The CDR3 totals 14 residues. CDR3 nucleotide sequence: TGTGCCAGCAGCCAACTAAAGCAGGGCCGAAAACTGTTTTTT. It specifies CASSQLKQGRKLFF.

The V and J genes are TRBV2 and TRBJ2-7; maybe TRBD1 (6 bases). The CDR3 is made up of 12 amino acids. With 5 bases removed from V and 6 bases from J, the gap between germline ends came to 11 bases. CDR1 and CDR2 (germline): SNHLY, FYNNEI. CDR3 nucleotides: TGTGCCAGCAGTAAGACAGGTAGCGAGCAGTACTTC. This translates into CASSKTGSEQYF.